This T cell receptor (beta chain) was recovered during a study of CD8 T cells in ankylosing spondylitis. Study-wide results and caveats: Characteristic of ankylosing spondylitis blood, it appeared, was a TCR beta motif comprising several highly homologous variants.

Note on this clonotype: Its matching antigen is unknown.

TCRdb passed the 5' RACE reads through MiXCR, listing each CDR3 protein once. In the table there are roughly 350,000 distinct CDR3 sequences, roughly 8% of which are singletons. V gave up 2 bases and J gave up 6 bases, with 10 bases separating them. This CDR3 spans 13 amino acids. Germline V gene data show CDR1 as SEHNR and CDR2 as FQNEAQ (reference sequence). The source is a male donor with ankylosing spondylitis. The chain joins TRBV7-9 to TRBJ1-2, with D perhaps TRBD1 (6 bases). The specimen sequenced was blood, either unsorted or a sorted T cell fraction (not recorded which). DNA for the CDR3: TGTGCCAGCAGCTTATCGGGGGGCCATGGCTACACCTTC. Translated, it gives CASSLSGGHGYTF.